This T cell receptor (beta chain) was identified in a study of T cells after yellow fever vaccination (dated by TCRdb to between 2017 and 2020). As for the study more broadly: Libraries from fractions with low cell numbers were prepared with the SMART-Seq v4 Ultra Low Input RNA kit. Bulk TCR alpha and beta repertoires were sequenced longitudinally to track T-cell clones before and after primary and booster YFV17D yellow fever vaccination. Two healthy male donors made up the cohort, one aged 18 to 29 years and the other aged 30 to 39 years. Bulk PBMC replicates and cell subsets were isolated from blood drawn at multiple timepoints before and after both primary and secondary immunization. General study outcomes and caveats: The secondary T-cell response was weaker than the primary response but faster, peaking on day 5 instead of day 15. The study included only a couple of donors, which limits how far the findings can be generalized. A small share of clonotypes occurred in both CD4 and CD8 compartments, likely arising from convergent recombination. Most clones expanded after primary vaccination were re-detected after the booster (almost 98% of CD4 and 88% of CD8), suggesting broad memory maintenance. FACS-sorted repertoires could contain abundant contaminating clonotypes from the bulk population, so computational filtering was required.

Including the terminal cysteine and phenylalanine, the CDR3 comprises 14 residues. Of all the DNA, just the CDR3 is kept, 42 bases in frame from base 1. V drops 4 bases and J drops 5 bases, leaving 12 bases in between. A few counts support this clonotype. This clone's antigen is unknown. No base-level quality is on record; no much larger clone is a single base apart. TCR cDNA was synthesized by 5'RACE template switching, which introduced a universal primer site and unique molecular identifiers. Priming for cDNA synthesis came from both the TCR alpha and TCR beta constant segments. Two PCR steps were used to amplify libraries, with sample barcodes and sequencing adapters being added in the second step. Libraries were sequenced on Illumina HiSeq 2500 (2x100 bp) or NovaSeq (2x150 bp). The authors' pipeline ran thus. Reads were demultiplexed and collapsed into UMI consensus sequences with MIGEC, and V(D)J alignment was performed with MiXCR. Vaccine-responding clonotypes were identified with edgeR using replicate PBMC samples, with FDR below 0.01 and a log2 fold change above 5 up to day 15 being required. Bulk clonotypes were assigned CD4 or CD8 identity according to which sequenced CD4 or CD8 repertoire held them at higher abundance. TCRdb reprocessing: public reads trimmed at Q25 with fastp, clones called with MiXCR, in-frame beta chains kept. Duplicate CDR3 protein sequences are folded into a single record with the most common DNA and genes. The V and J calls come from TCRdb's annotation, not from the publication. The sample contains 200,000 or so distinct CDR3 sequences, 6.5% to 7.5% of them found a single time. Around 1.1% of the sample comes from the top ten.

Per the publication, the treatment or condition label means: live attenuated yellow fever vaccine strain. PBMCs were isolated from peripheral blood using a standard Ficoll-Paque protocol. CD4 and CD8 T-cell fractions were isolated with Dynabeads CD4 and CD8 positive selection kits. TriZol was used to extract RNA from bulk PBMCs, CD4 and CD8 fractions, and dextramer-positive and dextramer-negative fractions. The sequencing used CD4+ T cells sorted from PBMCs, collected on the day of the yellow fever booster vaccination. The V gene is TRBV12-3 or TRBV12-4 and the J gene is TRBJ2-1, with a tentative D gene TRBD1 over 5 matching bases. This sequence was found in a man aged 30 to 45 who received the YFV17D yellow fever vaccine. The encoded CDR3 is CASSSWQGDNEQFF. The sequenced DNA is TGTGCCAGCAGTTCTTGGCAGGGTGACAATGAGCAGTTCTTC.